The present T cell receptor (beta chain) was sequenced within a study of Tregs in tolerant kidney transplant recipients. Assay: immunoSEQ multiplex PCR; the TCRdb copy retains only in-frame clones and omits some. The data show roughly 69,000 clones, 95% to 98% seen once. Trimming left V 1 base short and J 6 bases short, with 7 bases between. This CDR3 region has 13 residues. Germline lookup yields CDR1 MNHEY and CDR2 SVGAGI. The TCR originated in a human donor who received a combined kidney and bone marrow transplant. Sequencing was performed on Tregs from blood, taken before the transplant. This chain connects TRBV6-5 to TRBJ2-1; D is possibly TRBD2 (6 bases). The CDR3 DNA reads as TGTGCCAGCAGTTACTTTAGCGGCAATGAGCAGTTCTTC. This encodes CASSYFSGNEQFF.